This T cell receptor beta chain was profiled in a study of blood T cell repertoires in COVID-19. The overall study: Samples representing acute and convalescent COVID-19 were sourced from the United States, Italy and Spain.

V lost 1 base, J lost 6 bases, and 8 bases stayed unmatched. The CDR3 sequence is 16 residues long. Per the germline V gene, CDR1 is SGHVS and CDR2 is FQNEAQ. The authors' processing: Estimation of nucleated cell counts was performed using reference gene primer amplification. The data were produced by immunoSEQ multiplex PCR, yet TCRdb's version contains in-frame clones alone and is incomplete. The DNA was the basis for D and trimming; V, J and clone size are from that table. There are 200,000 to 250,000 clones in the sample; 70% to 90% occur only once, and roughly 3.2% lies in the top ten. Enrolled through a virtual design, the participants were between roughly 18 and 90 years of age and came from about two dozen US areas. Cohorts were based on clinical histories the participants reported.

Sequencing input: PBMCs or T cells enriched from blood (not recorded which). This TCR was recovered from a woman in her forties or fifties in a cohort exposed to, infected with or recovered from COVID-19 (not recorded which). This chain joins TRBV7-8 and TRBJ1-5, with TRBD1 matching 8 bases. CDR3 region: CASSLGTGLKGQPQHF. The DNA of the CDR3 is TGTGCCAGCAGCTTAGGGACAGGGTTGAAAGGTCAGCCCCAGCATTTT.